This entry lists 23 T cell receptor beta chains sequenced from one sample in a study of cytomegalovirus exposure and HLA in healthy donors. Sequencing was performed with immunoSEQ multiplex PCR; in TCRdb, only in-frame clones are kept and a portion is missing. The table has 300,000 to 400,000 clones, roughly 88% seen once; the top ten hold around 0.8%. Material: PBMCs. These receptors all come from a woman under 30 in good health and CMV-seronegative.

In its sample, this clone was seen a few times. This chain joins TRBV30 and TRBJ1-5, with 7 positions matching TRBD1. The V gene's germline CDR1 is GTSNPN and CDR2 SVGIG (reference sequence). V gave up 3 bases and J gave up 6 bases; unmatched junction bases: 5. The CDR3 runs 13 residues. CDR3 sequence reads: CAWRGGDGQPQHF. The CDR3 region has the DNA TGTGCCTGGAGAGGGGGCGACGGTCAGCCCCAGCATTTT.

V usage is TRBV27 and J usage is TRBJ2-7; TRBD2 matches at 8 bases. Germline CDR1 and CDR2: MNHEY and SMNVEV (reference sequence). With 6 bases clipped from V and 5 bases from J, the junction kept 9 bases outside the gene matches. CDR3 size: 14 residues. The CDR3 nucleotides are TGTGCCAGCAGGGGAGCGGGGGAAGGGCACGAGCAGTACTTC. It encodes CASRGAGEGHEQYF.

The chain carries TRBV7-9 and TRBJ2-7; D possibly corresponds to TRBD2 (5 bases). The CDR3 totals 17 residues. Deletions cut 5 bases from V and 5 bases from J, with 25 bases between. Germline assignment: CDR1 SEHNR and CDR2 FQNEAQ (reference sequence). CDR3 in DNA: TGTGCCAGCAGCCCAGCATCGGGGTCGTACCACAACAACGAGCAGTACTTC. It codes for CASSPASGSYHNNEQYF. Drawing the rest from reference TRBV7-9 and TRBJ2-7, the complete variable domain is DTGVSQNPRHKITKRGQNVTFRCDPISEHNRLYWYRQTLGQGPEFLTYFQNEAQLEKSRLLSDRFSAERPKGSFSTLEIQRTEQGDSAMYLCASSPASGSYHNNEQYFGPGTRLTVT.

The CDR3 spells CAWTGSLTDTQYF. The CDR3 region has the DNA TGTGCCTGGACAGGGTCCCTCACAGATACGCAGTATTTT. The V and J genes are TRBV30 and TRBJ2-3, with D tentatively TRBD1 (5 bases). V dropped 4 bases and J dropped 2 bases, with 10 bases sitting between them. CDR3 length equals 13 residues. Germline loops: CDR1 GTSNPN, CDR2 SVGIG (reference sequence).

The V call is TRBV6-4, the J call TRBJ2-7; 7 nucleotides agree with TRBD1. V lost 6 bases and J lost 0; bases outside the gene matches: 5. This CDR3 has 14 amino acids. The germline V gene encodes CDR1 MRHNA and CDR2 SNTAGT. CDR3 loop: CASSQGTVSYEQYF. The CDR3 nucleotides read TGTGCCAGCAGCCAAGGGACAGTCTCCTACGAGCAGTACTTC.

The V gene is TRBV4-1, the J gene TRBJ2-7; D perhaps matches TRBD2 (5 bases). V was clipped by 4 bases and J by 1 base, with 14 bases between them. The CDR3 loop spans 15 amino acids. The V gene's germline CDR1 is MGHRA and CDR2 YSYEKL. CDR3 nucleotide sequence: TGCGCCAGCAGCCTTCTATCGGGGAGTTCCTACGAGCAGTACTTC. It encodes CASSLLSGSSYEQYF.

The genes are TRBV7-9 and TRBJ2-7; possible D gene TRBD2, 6 bases. The CDR3 runs 13 residues. Trimming shortened V by 5 bases and J by 6 bases, and 14 bases separated the two germline ends. Germline V gene sequence: CDR1 SEHNR, CDR2 FQNEAQ (reference sequence). The CDR3 reads CASSHPGGLEQYF. The CDR3 DNA is TGTGCCAGCAGCCATCCCGGAGGGCTCGAGCAGTACTTC. Supplemented by reference TRBV7-9 and TRBJ2-7, the full variable domain reads DTGVSQNPRHKITKRGQNVTFRCDPISEHNRLYWYRQTLGQGPEFLTYFQNEAQLEKSRLLSDRFSAERPKGSFSTLEIQRTEQGDSAMYLCASSHPGGLEQYFGPGTRLTVT.

The chain has TRBV27 and TRBJ1-4; 8 bases agree with TRBD1. The CDR3 consists of 14 residues. Germline V gene lookup returns CDR1 MNHEY and CDR2 SMNVEV (reference sequence). V lost 5 bases to trimming and J lost 7 bases; unmatched junction nucleotides: 6. The CDR3 DNA reads TGTGCCAGCAGTCCGGACAGGGCGGCTGAAAAACTGTTTTTT. Protein sequence: CASSPDRAAEKLFF.

The chain recombines TRBV5-4 with TRBJ2-5; tentative D call: TRBD1 (5 bases). The ends were cut back, 3 bases at V and 7 bases at J, with 13 bases in the middle. The CDR3 length is 13 residues. CDR1 and CDR2 from the germline V gene are SGHNT and YYREEE (reference sequence). The CDR3 nucleotides read TGTGCCAGCAGCTACGGACACCAGGGGACCCAGTACTTC. This translates into CASSYGHQGTQYF.

This chain connects TRBV15 to TRBJ2-3; D gene ambiguous. The CDR3 sequence is 14 residues long. V was trimmed by 0 bases and J by 3 bases, leaving 7 bases between them. Germline V gene sequence: CDR1 LNHNV, CDR2 YYDKDF (reference sequence). The CDR3 reads CATSRDPRTDTQYF. As DNA, the CDR3 is TGTGCCACCAGCAGAGATCCTAGAACAGATACGCAGTATTTT.

The V and J genes are TRBV2 and TRBJ2-1; TRBD2 matches 13 bases. The CDR3 length is 17 residues. The trim removed 2 bases at V and 10 bases at J, leaving 11 bases unmatched. Looked up from germline, CDR1 is SNHLY and CDR2 is FYNNEI. CDR3: CASSEILTSGGKGEQFF. The CDR3 DNA reads as TGTGCCAGCAGTGAAATATTGACTAGCGGGGGGAAGGGAGAGCAGTTCTTC.

The chain uses TRBV27 and TRBJ1-4; TRBD1 is a possible D gene (5 bases). Germline CDR1 MNHEY, CDR2 SMNVEV (reference sequence). Between the trimmed V and J ends, which lost 5 bases and 8 bases, there was a span of 18 bases. The CDR3 totals 15 residues. The CDR3: CASSSSGTREEKLFF. In nucleotides, the CDR3 is TGTGCCAGCAGTAGCTCCGGGACGCGGGAGGAAAAACTGTTTTTT.

J is TRBJ2-2 and V is TRBV6-1; D is undetermined. Germline V CDR1 and CDR2: MNHNS, SASEGT. V was trimmed by 7 bases and J by 6 bases, leaving 12 bases between them. CDR3 length: 13 amino acids. The CDR3 here is CASTVPWPGELFF. The CDR3 coding sequence is TGTGCCAGCACCGTCCCGTGGCCCGGGGAGCTGTTTTTT.

The chain couples TRBV27 to TRBJ2-5; 8 nucleotides agree with TRBD2. This CDR3 spans 16 amino acids. J lost 2 bases, V lost 2 bases, and 7 bases had no gene match. Germline V lookup: CDR1 MNHEY, CDR2 SMNVEV (reference sequence). CDR3 DNA: TGTGCCAGCAGTTTAGGGGTAGCGGGGACACAAGAGACCCAGTACTTC. Encoded protein: CASSLGVAGTQETQYF.

The chain joins TRBV14 to TRBJ1-2; 7 bases are a match to TRBD1. In germline, CDR1 is SGHDN, CDR2 FVKESK. V gave up 5 bases and J gave up 1 base; unmatched junction bases: 10. There are 16 residues in the CDR3. CDR3 loop: CASSTRPGQYNYGYTF. The CDR3 bases are TGTGCCAGCAGCACGCGCCCGGGACAGTATAACTATGGCTACACCTTC.

The chain joins TRBV4-1 to TRBJ1-5, with TRBD1 identical over 7 bases. Per germline, CDR1 MGHRA and CDR2 YSYEKL. J gave up 4 bases and V 4 bases, and 7 bases lay outside the gene matches. The CDR3 contains 15 residues. The CDR3 spells CASSPWTGGNQPQHF. CDR3 sequence (DNA): TGCGCCAGCAGCCCATGGACAGGTGGGAATCAGCCCCAGCATTTT.

This clone occurred once. This chain links TRBV4-2 with TRBJ1-5; D uncertain. V was clipped by 0 bases and J by 7 bases, with 13 bases between them. The germline V gene has CDR1 LGHNA and CDR2 YNFKEQ. This CDR3 has 15 residues. The CDR3 sequence is CASSQDSRDQQPQHF. In DNA form, the CDR3 reads TGTGCCAGCAGCCAAGATTCCCGGGATCAGCAGCCCCAGCATTTT.

There are a few counts of this clone. The genes are TRBV6-5 and TRBJ2-7; D is ambiguous. The V end was cut by 4 bases, the J end by 6 bases, with 10 bases between. CDR1 is MNHEY and CDR2 is SVGAGI in the germline V gene. CDR3 size: 12 residues. The chain's CDR3 is CASSLARGEQYF. The DNA for the CDR3 is TGTGCCAGCAGTTTAGCCCGAGGCGAGCAGTACTTC.

The chain is built from TRBV9 and TRBJ1-1; no reliable D call. Trimming removed 2 bases at V and 6 bases at J, with 14 bases between. There are 14 residues in the CDR3. The germline V gene encodes CDR1 SGDLS and CDR2 YYNGEE. For the CDR3, the DNA is TGTGCCAGCAGCGTCAACCCCGAGGGTTCTGAAGCTTTCTTT. Its translation is CASSVNPEGSEAFF.

V is TRBV29-1 and J is TRBJ2-4, with a tentative D call TRBD1 (5 bases). Germline V gene lookup returns CDR1 SQVTM and CDR2 ANQGSEA. The ends were cut back, 5 bases at V and 0 bases at J, with 17 bases in the middle. This CDR3 comprises 16 residues. As DNA, the CDR3 is TGCAGCGTTCCTGATCCCAAGGGGCTAGCCAAAAACATTCAGTACTTC. Its translation: CSVPDPKGLAKNIQYF.

This chain links TRBV2 with TRBJ2-3, with unresolved D. V lost 7 bases to trimming and J lost 3 bases, with 14 bases between them. The CDR3 spans 14 residues. Per germline, CDR1 SNHLY and CDR2 FYNNEI. This CDR3 is CASTGQAKTDTQYF. The DNA for the CDR3 is TGTGCCAGCACCGGTCAAGCGAAGACAGATACGCAGTATTTT.

V and J are TRBV6-5 and TRBJ2-1; maybe TRBD2 (6 bases). The ends were cut back, 5 bases at V and 1 base at J, with 12 bases in the middle. The CDR3 has 15 amino acids. Germline CDR1 and CDR2: MNHEY and SVGAGI. The CDR3 spells CASSTSSASYNEQFF. DNA of the CDR3: TGTGCCAGCAGTACCTCTAGCGCGTCCTACAATGAGCAGTTCTTC.

The chain couples TRBV5-6 to TRBJ2-3; a weak D match, TRBD2 (7 bases). Germline CDR1 reads SGHDT; CDR2 reads YYEEEE. V lost 2 bases and J 2 bases, leaving 18 bases between the germline ends. The CDR3 spans 17 residues. CDR3 bases: TGTGCCAGCAGCTTAGTCACAGGGAGGGTCTACACAGATACGCAGTATTTT. Protein sequence: CASSLVTGRVYTDTQYF.